The clone carrying this T cell receptor beta chain has more than one count but fewer than ten. This sample stems from a study of CD8+ T cells in alopecia areata. CDR1 MGHRA and CDR2 YSYEKL come from the germline V gene. The CDR3 is 15 residues long. Trimming took 1 base from V and 0 from J, leaving 10 bases between them. Stated treatment: oral pan-JAK inhibitor, 5-10 mg twice daily. Individuals with alopecia areata gave both lesional scalp punch biopsies and peripheral blood for collection. PBMCs were stained for CD3, CD4 and CD8, and CD4+ and CD8+ T cells were sorted. Investigators isolated RNA and reverse transcribed it into cDNA to act as the sequencing template. Generated by immunoSEQ multiplex PCR, the TCRdb table keeps only in-frame clones and is missing some. The sample contains approximately 210,000 clones, around 43% of which appear only once.

The chain links TRBV4-1 to TRBJ2-7; tentatively, D is TRBD1 (6 bases). The sequence was collected from a human donor with alopecia areata. The input for sequencing was CD4+ T cells sorted from blood, taken around week 36, from a patient treated with tofacitinib. Here the CDR3 DNA reads TGCGCCAGCAGCCAAGGTCAGACAGGCTCCTACGAGCAGTACTTC. This codes for CASSQGQTGSYEQYF.